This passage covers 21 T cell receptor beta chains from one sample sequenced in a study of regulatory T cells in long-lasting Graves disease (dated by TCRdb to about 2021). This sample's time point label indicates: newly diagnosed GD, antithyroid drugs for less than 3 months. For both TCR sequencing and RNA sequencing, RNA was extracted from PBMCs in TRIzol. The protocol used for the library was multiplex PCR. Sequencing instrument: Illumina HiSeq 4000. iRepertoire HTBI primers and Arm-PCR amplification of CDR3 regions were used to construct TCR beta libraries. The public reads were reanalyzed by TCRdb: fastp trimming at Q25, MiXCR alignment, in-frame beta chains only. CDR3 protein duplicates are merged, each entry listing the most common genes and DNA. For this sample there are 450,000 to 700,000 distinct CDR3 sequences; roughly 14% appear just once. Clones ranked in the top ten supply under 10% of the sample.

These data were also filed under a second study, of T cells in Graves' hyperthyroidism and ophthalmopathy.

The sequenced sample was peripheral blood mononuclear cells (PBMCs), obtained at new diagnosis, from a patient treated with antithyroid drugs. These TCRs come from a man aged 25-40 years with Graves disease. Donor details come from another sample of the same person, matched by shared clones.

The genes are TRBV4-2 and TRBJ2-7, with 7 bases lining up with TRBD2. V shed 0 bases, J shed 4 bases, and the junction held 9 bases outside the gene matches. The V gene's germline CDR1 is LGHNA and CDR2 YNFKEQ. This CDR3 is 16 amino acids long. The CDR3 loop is CASSQEGPAGKYEQYF. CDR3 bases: TGTGCCAGCAGCCAAGAAGGCCCAGCGGGGAAATACGAGCAGTACTTC.

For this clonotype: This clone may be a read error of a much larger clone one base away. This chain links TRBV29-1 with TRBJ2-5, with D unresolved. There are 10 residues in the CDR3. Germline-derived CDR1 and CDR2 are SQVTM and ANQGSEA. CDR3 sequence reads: CGVRRKTQYF. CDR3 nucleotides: TGCGGCGTCCGGCGCAAGACCCAGTACTTC.

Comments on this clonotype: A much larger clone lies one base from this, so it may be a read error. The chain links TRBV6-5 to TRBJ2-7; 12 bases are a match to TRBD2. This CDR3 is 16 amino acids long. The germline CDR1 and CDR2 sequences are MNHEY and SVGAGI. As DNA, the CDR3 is TGTGCCAGCAGTTTTGGGACTAGCGGGTTGACCTACGGGCAGTACTTC. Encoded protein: CASSFGTSGLTYGQYF.

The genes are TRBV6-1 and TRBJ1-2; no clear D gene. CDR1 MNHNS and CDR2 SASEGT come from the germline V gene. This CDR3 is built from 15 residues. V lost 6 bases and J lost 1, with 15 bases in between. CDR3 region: CASRFPSGINYGYTF. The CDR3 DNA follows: TGTGCCAGCAGGTTTCCAAGTGGAATTAACTATGGCTACACCTTC.

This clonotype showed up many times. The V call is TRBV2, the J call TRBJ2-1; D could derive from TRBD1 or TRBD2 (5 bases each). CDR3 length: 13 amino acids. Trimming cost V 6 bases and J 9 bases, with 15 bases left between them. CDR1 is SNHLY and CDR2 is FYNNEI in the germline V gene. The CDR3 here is CASRRDPGAEQFF. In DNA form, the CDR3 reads TGTGCCAGCAGGCGCGACCCCGGGGCTGAGCAGTTCTTC.

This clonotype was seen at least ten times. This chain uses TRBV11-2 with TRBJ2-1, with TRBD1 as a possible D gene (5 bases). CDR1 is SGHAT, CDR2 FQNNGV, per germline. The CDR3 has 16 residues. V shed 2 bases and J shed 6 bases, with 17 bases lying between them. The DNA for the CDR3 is TGTGCCAGCAGCTTAACGGTGAGCCAGGGTGTCAATGAGCAGTTCTTC. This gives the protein CASSLTVSQGVNEQFF.

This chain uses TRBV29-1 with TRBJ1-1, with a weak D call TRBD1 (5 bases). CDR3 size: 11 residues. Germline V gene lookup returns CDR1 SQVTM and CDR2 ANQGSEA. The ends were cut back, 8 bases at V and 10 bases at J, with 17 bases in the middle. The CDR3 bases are TGCAGCCTCGGGGCGGGCCTGGGAGCTTTCTTT. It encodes CSLGAGLGAFF.

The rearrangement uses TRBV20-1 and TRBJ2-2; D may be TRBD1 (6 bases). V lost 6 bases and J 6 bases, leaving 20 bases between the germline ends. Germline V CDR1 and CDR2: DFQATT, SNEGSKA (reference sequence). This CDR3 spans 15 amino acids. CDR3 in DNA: TGCAGTGCGAACGCCCCCCAGGGGTGGGCCGGGGAGCTGTTTTTT. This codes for CSANAPQGWAGELFF.

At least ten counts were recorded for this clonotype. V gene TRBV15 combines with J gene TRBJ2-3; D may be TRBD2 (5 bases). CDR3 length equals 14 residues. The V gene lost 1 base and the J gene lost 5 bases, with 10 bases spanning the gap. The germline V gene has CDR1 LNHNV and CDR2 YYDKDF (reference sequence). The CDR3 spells CATSRGGVEDTQYF. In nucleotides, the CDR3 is TGTGCCACCAGCAGAGGGGGAGTCGAAGATACGCAGTATTTT.

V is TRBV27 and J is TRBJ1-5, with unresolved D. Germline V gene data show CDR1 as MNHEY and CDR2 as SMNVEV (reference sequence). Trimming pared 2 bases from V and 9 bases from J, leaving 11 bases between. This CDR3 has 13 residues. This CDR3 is CASSLIAGRPQHF. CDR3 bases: TGTGCCAGCAGTTTAATCGCAGGACGGCCCCAGCATTTT.

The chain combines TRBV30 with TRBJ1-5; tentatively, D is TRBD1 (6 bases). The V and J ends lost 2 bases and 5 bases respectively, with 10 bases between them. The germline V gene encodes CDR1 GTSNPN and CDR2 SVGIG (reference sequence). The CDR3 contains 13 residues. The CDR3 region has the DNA TGTGCCTGGAGTCTGGCAGGGGATCAGCCCCAGCATTTT. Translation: CAWSLAGDQPQHF.

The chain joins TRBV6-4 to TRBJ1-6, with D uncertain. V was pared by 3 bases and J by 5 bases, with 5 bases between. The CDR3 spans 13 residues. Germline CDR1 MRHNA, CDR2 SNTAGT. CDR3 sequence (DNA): TGTGCCAGCAGTGAAGTGGATAATTCACCCCTCCACTTT. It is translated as CASSEVDNSPLHF.

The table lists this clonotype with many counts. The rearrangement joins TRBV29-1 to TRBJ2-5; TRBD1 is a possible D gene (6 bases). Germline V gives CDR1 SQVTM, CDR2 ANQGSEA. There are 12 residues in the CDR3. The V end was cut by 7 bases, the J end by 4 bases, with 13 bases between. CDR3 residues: CSGNRASETQYF. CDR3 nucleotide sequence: TGCAGCGGAAACAGGGCGTCAGAGACCCAGTACTTC. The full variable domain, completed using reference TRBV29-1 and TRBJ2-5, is SAVISQKPSRDICQRGTSLTIQCQVDSQVTMMFWYRQQPGQSLTLIATANQGSEATYESGFVIDKFPISRPNLTFSTLTVSNMSPEDSSIYLCSGNRASETQYFGPGTRLLVL.

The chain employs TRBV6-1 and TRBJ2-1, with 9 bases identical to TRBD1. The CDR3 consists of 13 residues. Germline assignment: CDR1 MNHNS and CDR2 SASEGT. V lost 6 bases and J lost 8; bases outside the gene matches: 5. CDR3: CASRNRDRDEQFF. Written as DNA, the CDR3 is TGTGCCAGCAGAAACCGGGACAGGGATGAGCAGTTCTTC.

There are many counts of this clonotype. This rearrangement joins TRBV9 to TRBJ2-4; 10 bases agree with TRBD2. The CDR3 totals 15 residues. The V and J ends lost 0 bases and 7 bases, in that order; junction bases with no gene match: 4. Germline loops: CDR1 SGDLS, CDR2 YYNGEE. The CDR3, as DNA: TGTGCCAGCAGCGTAGGAACTAGCGGGGAGAACATTCAGTACTTC. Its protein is CASSVGTSGENIQYF. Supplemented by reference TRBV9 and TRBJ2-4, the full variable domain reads DSGVTQTPKHLITATGQRVTLRCSPRSGDLSVYWYQQSLDQGLQFLIQYYNGEERAKGNILERFSAQQFPDLHSELNLSSLELGDSALYFCASSVGTSGENIQYFGAGTRLSVL.

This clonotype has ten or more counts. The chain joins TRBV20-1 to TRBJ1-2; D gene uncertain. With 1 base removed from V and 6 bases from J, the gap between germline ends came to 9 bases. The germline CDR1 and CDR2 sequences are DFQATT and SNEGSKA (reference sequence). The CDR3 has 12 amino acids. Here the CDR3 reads CSARGRSHGYTF. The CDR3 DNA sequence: TGCAGTGCTAGAGGCAGGTCCCATGGCTACACCTTC.

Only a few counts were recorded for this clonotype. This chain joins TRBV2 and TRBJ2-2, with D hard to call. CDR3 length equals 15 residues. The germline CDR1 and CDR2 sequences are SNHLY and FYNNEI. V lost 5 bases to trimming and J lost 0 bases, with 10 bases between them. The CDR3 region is CASSQQIPNTGELFF. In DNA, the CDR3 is TGTGCCAGCAGTCAACAGATACCGAACACCGGGGAGCTGTTTTTT.

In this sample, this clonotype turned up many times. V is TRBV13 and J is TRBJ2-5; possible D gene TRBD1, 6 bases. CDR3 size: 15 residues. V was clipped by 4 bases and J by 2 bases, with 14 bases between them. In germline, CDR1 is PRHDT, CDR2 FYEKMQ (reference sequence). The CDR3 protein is CASSSTSTGQETQYF. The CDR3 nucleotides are TGTGCCAGCAGCTCTACATCGACAGGACAAGAGACCCAGTACTTC.

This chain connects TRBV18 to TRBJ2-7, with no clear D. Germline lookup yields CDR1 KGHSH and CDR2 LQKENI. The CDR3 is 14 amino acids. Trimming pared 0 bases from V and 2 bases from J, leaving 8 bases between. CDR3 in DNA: TGTGCCAGCTCACCACCAGGCAGAACCTACGAGCAGTACTTC. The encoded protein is CASSPPGRTYEQYF.

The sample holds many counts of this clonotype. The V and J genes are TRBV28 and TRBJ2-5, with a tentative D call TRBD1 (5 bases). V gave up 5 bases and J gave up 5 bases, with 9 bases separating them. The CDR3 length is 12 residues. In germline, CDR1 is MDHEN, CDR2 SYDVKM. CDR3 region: CASSRQTETQYF. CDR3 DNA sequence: TGTGCCAGCAGTCGACAGACGGAGACCCAGTACTTC. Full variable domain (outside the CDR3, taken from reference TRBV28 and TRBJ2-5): DVKVTQSSRYLVKRTGEKVFLECVQDMDHENMFWYRQDPGLGLRLIYFSYDVKMKEKGDIPEGYSVSREKKERFSLILESASTNQTSMYLCASSRQTETQYFGPGTRLLVL.

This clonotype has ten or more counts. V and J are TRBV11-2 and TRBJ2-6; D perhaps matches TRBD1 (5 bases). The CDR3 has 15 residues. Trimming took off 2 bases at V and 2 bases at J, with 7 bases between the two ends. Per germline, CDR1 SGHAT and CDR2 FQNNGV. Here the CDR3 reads CASSLTGAGANVLTF. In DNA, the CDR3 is TGTGCCAGCAGCTTAACAGGTGCTGGGGCCAACGTCCTGACTTTC.